These 10 T cell receptor beta chains were sequenced from one sample in a study of T cells after yellow fever vaccination. From the 5' RACE reads, TCRdb called clonotypes with MiXCR, one entry per CDR3 protein. The sample lists 450,000 to 650,000 distinct CDR3 sequences, 20% to 25% seen once, with roughly a sixth in the top ten. Material: PBMCs, obtained 21 days after the first yellow fever vaccination. Receptors were obtained from a man between 18 and 29 years old who received the YFV17D yellow fever vaccine.

The V and J genes are TRBV5-1 and TRBJ2-7; tentatively, D is TRBD1 (6 bases). Looked up from germline, CDR1 is SGHRS and CDR2 is YFSETQ. The V and J ends lost 3 bases and 2 bases respectively, with 12 bases between them. This CDR3 spans 14 amino acids. CDR3 nucleotide sequence: TGCGCCAGCAGCTGGCAGGGGCCCCCCTACGAGCAGTACTTC. This gives the protein CASSWQGPPYEQYF.

This chain connects TRBV19 to TRBJ1-4; D call uncertain. Looked up from germline, CDR1 is LNHDA and CDR2 is SQIVND (reference sequence). The CDR3 runs to 12 residues. Deletions cut 5 bases from V and 13 bases from J, with 14 bases between. DNA for the CDR3: TGTGCCAGTAGTTTTCTCCTACAGCCACTGTTTTTT. The encoded protein is CASSFLLQPLFF.

This clonotype occurred a few times. The V gene is TRBV7-9, the J gene TRBJ2-3; the match to TRBD1 covers 9 bases. The CDR3 spans 15 residues. Germline V gene sequence: CDR1 SEHNR, CDR2 FQNEAQ (reference sequence). With V trimmed by 5 bases and J by 6 bases, 9 bases remained unmatched. DNA of the CDR3: TGTGCCAGCAGCGGTCGGGGACAGGGTGTTGATACGCAGTATTTT. This encodes CASSGRGQGVDTQYF.

This clonotype has just a few counts. V usage is TRBV5-1 and J usage is TRBJ1-5, with TRBD1 as a possible D gene (5 bases). Germline V lookup: CDR1 SGHRS, CDR2 YFSETQ. The CDR3 has 14 amino acids. The germline V and J ends were trimmed by 4 bases and 4 bases, with 12 bases remaining between them. The CDR3 nucleotides read TGCGCCAGCAGCGCCGACAGTCCTAATCAGCCCCAGCATTTT. Protein sequence: CASSADSPNQPQHF.

Only a few counts were recorded for this clonotype. The rearrangement links TRBV7-2 to TRBJ1-2, with 10 bases identical to TRBD1. Germline values: CDR1 SGHTA, CDR2 FQGNSA. The CDR3 consists of 17 residues. The V segment lost 3 bases and the J segment 2 bases; nucleotides outside the gene matches: 9. This chain's CDR3 is CASSFPGTGDVNYGYTF. DNA for the CDR3: TGTGCCAGCAGCTTCCCAGGGACAGGGGACGTGAACTATGGCTACACCTTC.

CDR3 sequence (DNA): TGCGCCAGCAGCTTACTAGCACGGGGCTACAATGAGCAGTTCTTC. This encodes CASSLLARGYNEQFF. The V gene is TRBV5-1, the J gene TRBJ2-1, with a tentative D call TRBD2 (6 bases). The V end lost 2 bases, the J end lost 3 bases, and 12 bases lay between the germline ends. The CDR3 is 15 amino acids. Germline V lookup: CDR1 SGHRS, CDR2 YFSETQ.

The V gene is TRBV10-3, the J gene TRBJ1-1, with 8 bases matching TRBD1. Germline trimming cut 4 bases from V and 6 bases from J; bases unmatched to any gene: 7. CDR1 ENHRY and CDR2 SYGVKD come from the germline V gene. There are 14 residues in the CDR3. The CDR3 DNA is TGTGCCATCAGTGGGTCAGGGGGCGTCCCTGAAGCTTTCTTT. It translates to CAISGSGGVPEAFF.

The chain joins TRBV12-3 or TRBV12-4 to TRBJ1-3, with D hard to call. CDR3 length: 14 amino acids. V shed 3 bases and J shed 2 bases, with 8 bases lying between them. This chain's CDR3 is CASSFGSPGNTIYF. CDR3 sequence (DNA): TGTGCCAGCAGTTTTGGTAGTCCTGGAAACACCATATATTTT.

The chain joins TRBV7-9 to TRBJ1-1; D ambiguous. V was trimmed by 5 bases and J by 1 base, leaving 14 bases between them. The CDR3 contains 15 residues. Germline V lookup: CDR1 SEHNR, CDR2 FQNEAQ (reference sequence). CDR3 sequence (DNA): TGTGCCAGCAGCGGGAGCGTAGGAGGGAACACTGAAGCTTTCTTT. It translates to CASSGSVGGNTEAFF.

The rearrangement links TRBV5-1 to TRBJ2-3; the match to TRBD2 covers 12 bases. The CDR3 extends over 15 amino acids. CDR1 and CDR2 from the germline V gene are SGHRS and YFSETQ. Trimming cost V 5 bases and J 6 bases; bases outside gene matches: 7. Here the CDR3 DNA reads TGCGCCAGCAGACCCTCCGGGACTAGCGGGGATACGCAGTATTTT. Its protein product is CASRPSGTSGDTQYF.